The 25 T cell receptor beta chains reported below all come from one sample, sequenced in a study of T cell responses to AZD1222 COVID-19 vaccine. This table comes from immunoSEQ multiplex PCR, and its TCRdb copy is limited to in-frame clones, with some not included. The sample holds about 84,000 clones, 80% to 90% seen once. This specimen consisted of peripheral blood, obtained 28 days after the second AZD1222 dose. These receptor sequences come from an adult who received the AZD1222 COVID-19 vaccine.

The chain links TRBV14 to TRBJ2-1; no reliable D call. Trimming stripped 0 bases from V and 4 bases from J, with 19 bases between. CDR1 is SGHDN, CDR2 FVKESK, per germline. The CDR3 totals 18 residues. The CDR3 bases are TGTGCCAGCAGCCAAGATCCATCGGCACAAACTTTATACAATGAGCAGTTCTTC. It codes for CASSQDPSAQTLYNEQFF.

The chain recombines TRBV30 with TRBJ2-1; 7 nucleotides agree with TRBD2. Trimming at V came to 1 base and at J to 5 bases, leaving 8 bases not matched to a gene. The germline V gene encodes CDR1 GTSNPN and CDR2 SVGIG (reference sequence). The CDR3 is 15 amino acids. The CDR3 loop is CAWSEGLPGHNEQFF. The CDR3 region has the DNA TGTGCCTGGAGTGAGGGACTACCCGGGCACAATGAGCAGTTCTTC.

This clone was counted once. The chain uses TRBV19 and TRBJ1-1, with unresolved D. The germline V and J ends were trimmed by 2 bases and 4 bases, with 8 bases remaining between them. CDR3 length: 13 amino acids. Germline assignment: CDR1 LNHDA and CDR2 SQIVND (reference sequence). As DNA, the CDR3 is TGTGCCAGTAGTATACTGGGTGGCACTGAAGCTTTCTTT. Translating it yields CASSILGGTEAFF.

This chain links TRBV5-8 with TRBJ1-1; TRBD1 might be the D (5 bases). Trimming took off 2 bases at V and 0 bases at J, with 8 bases between the two ends. Germline-derived CDR1 and CDR2 are SGHTS and YDEGEE. The CDR3 totals 14 residues. In nucleotides, the CDR3 is TGTGCCAGCAGCTTTAGGACAATGAACACTGAAGCTTTCTTT. Encoded protein: CASSFRTMNTEAFF.

This clone was recorded a few times. V and J are TRBV3-1 (or the pseudogene TRBV3-2) and TRBJ2-2, with TRBD2 matching over 10 bases. There are 15 residues in the CDR3. The V gene end was trimmed by 4 bases and the J gene end by 1 base; junction bases not matched to a gene: 0. Germline V gives CDR1 LGHDT, CDR2 YNNKEL (reference sequence). This CDR3 is CASSPSGGNTGELFF. Written as DNA, the CDR3 is TGTGCCAGCAGCCCTAGCGGGGGGAACACCGGGGAGCTGTTTTTT.

The chain combines TRBV28 with TRBJ1-5; 11 bases are a match to TRBD1. Germline V CDR1 and CDR2: MDHEN, SYDVKM. V shed 1 base, J shed 7 bases, and the junction held 6 bases outside the gene matches. CDR3 length equals 16 residues. Written as DNA, the CDR3 is TGTGCCAGCAGTTTATCCGGGACAGGGGGTTTCCAGCCCCAGCATTTT. Encoded protein: CASSLSGTGGFQPQHF.

The V gene is TRBV11-2, the J gene TRBJ1-1, with D possibly matching TRBD1 (6 bases). V lost 2 bases and J 1 base, leaving 11 bases between the germline ends. This CDR3 has 15 amino acids. Germline loops: CDR1 SGHAT, CDR2 FQNNGV. In nucleotides, the CDR3 is TGTGCCAGCAGCTTATGGGGGACAAGGAACACTGAAGCTTTCTTT. This translates into CASSLWGTRNTEAFF.

V and J are TRBV4-2 and TRBJ2-1, with 10 bases that match TRBD2. The CDR3 loop spans 15 amino acids. V was pared by 4 bases and J by 9 bases, with 9 bases of the junction left unmatched. Germline lookup yields CDR1 LGHNA and CDR2 YNFKEQ. The DNA for the CDR3 is TGTGCCAGCAGCCGAGATAGCGGGGGGCGGGTTGAGCAGTTCTTC. The encoded protein is CASSRDSGGRVEQFF.

This clone is a singleton in its sample. The chain employs TRBV3-1 (or the pseudogene TRBV3-2) and TRBJ1-3; no definite D call. Germline V gene data show CDR1 as LGHDT and CDR2 as YNNKEL (reference sequence). There are 15 residues in the CDR3. V lost 2 bases to trimming and J lost 0 bases, with 8 bases between them. CDR3: CASSQPGSSGNTIYF. The CDR3 nucleotides are TGTGCCAGCAGCCAACCAGGTAGCTCTGGAAACACCATATATTTT.

The gene calls are TRBV28 and TRBJ1-4; D is perhaps TRBD1 (6 bases). Per the germline V gene, CDR1 is MDHEN and CDR2 is SYDVKM. Trimming left V 5 bases short and J 8 bases short, with 15 bases between. The CDR3 has 14 residues. The CDR3 here is CASSRTVFGEKLFF. As DNA, the CDR3 is TGTGCCAGCAGTAGGACAGTCTTTGGGGAAAAACTGTTTTTT. The full variable domain, completed using reference TRBV28 and TRBJ1-4, is DVKVTQSSRYLVKRTGEKVFLECVQDMDHENMFWYRQDPGLGLRLIYFSYDVKMKEKGDIPEGYSVSREKKERFSLILESASTNQTSMYLCASSRTVFGEKLFFGSGTQLSVL.

The sample holds one count of this clone. The genes are TRBV11-3 and TRBJ2-7; D unresolved. The CDR3 contains 13 residues. Germline CDR1 reads SGHNT; CDR2 reads YENEEA. Trimming took off 3 bases at V and 2 bases at J, with 8 bases between the two ends. The CDR3 DNA is TGTGCCAGCAGCTTGGGCGGACCCTACGAGCAGTACGTC. It translates to CASSLGGPYEQYV.

V usage is TRBV7-9 and J usage is TRBJ1-4; 11 bases are a match to TRBD1. The V and J ends lost 0 bases and 10 bases, in that order; junction bases with no gene match: 7. Per germline, CDR1 SEHNR and CDR2 FQNEAQ (reference sequence). The CDR3 consists of 16 residues. CDR3 amino acids: CASSLAGQGVLRKLFF. For the CDR3, the DNA is TGTGCCAGCAGCTTAGCGGGACAGGGGGTTTTGAGAAAACTGTTTTTT.

The CDR3 is CASSPGLNTEAFF. CDR3 DNA sequence: TGCGCCAGCAGCCCGGGACTCAACACTGAAGCTTTCTTT. V is TRBV4-1 and J is TRBJ1-1, with a weak D call TRBD1 (5 bases). The CDR3 is made up of 13 amino acids. Trimming removed 4 bases at V and 2 bases at J, with 8 bases between. In germline, CDR1 is MGHRA, CDR2 YSYEKL.

The V and J genes are TRBV7-2 and TRBJ2-6; D is unresolved. The CDR3 spans 16 residues. Looked up from germline, CDR1 is SGHTA and CDR2 is FQGNSA. The V end was cut by 5 bases, the J end by 0 bases, with 11 bases between. This CDR3 is CASSGVLSSGANVLTF. CDR3 bases: TGTGCCAGCAGCGGTGTTTTGAGCTCTGGGGCCAACGTCCTGACTTTC. The variable domain in full, with the rest retrieved from reference TRBV7-2 and TRBJ2-6, is GAGVSQSPSNKVTEKGKDVELRCDPISGHTALYWYRQSLGQGLEFLIYFQGNSAPDKSGLPSDRFSAERTGGSVSTLTIQRTQQEDSAVYLCASSGVLSSGANVLTFGAGSRLTVL.

This clone was seen repeatedly, ten times or more. The V and J genes are TRBV4-1 and TRBJ1-2, with D perhaps matching TRBD1 (6 bases). V lost 1 base to trimming and J lost 2 bases, with 14 bases between them. Germline CDR1 MGHRA, CDR2 YSYEKL. The CDR3 covers 16 residues. The DNA of the CDR3 is TGCGCCAGCAGCCAAGCCCCAGGGGAACGGAACTATGGCTACACCTTC. Its protein is CASSQAPGERNYGYTF.

V and J are TRBV28 and TRBJ2-1; 8 nucleotides line up with TRBD2. The CDR3 spans 11 residues. The germline V gene encodes CDR1 MDHEN and CDR2 SYDVKM. V trimming: 5 bases; J trimming: 15 bases; junction bases outside the gene matches: 6. CDR3 region: CASSDKAGGFF. CDR3 bases: TGTGCCAGCAGTGATAAGGCGGGAGGGTTCTTC.

J is TRBJ1-3 and V is TRBV5-6; TRBD1 is a possible D gene (5 bases). This CDR3 comprises 14 residues. Between the trimmed V and J ends, which lost 4 bases and 2 bases, there was a span of 10 bases. The germline CDR1 and CDR2 sequences are SGHDT and YYEEEE. The CDR3 here is CASSRAGPGNTIYF. Here the CDR3 DNA reads TGTGCCAGCAGCCGGGCAGGGCCTGGAAACACCATATATTTT.

The chain carries TRBV11-3 and TRBJ2-2, with D possibly TRBD1 on 6 matching bases. The CDR3 covers 14 residues. CDR1 is SGHNT and CDR2 is YENEEA in the germline V gene. V was cut by 7 bases and J by 6 bases, with 15 bases left in between. The chain's CDR3 is CASTDRSLAGELFF. CDR3 bases: TGTGCCAGCACCGACAGGTCTCTTGCCGGGGAGCTGTTTTTT.

The chain has TRBV19 and TRBJ1-1, with 12 bases fitting TRBD1. This CDR3 is built from 18 residues. Per the germline V gene, CDR1 is LNHDA and CDR2 is SQIVND (reference sequence). Trimming at V came to 1 base and at J to 5 bases, leaving 11 bases not matched to a gene. Here the CDR3 reads CASSIAWDRGRSSTEAFF. CDR3 DNA: TGTGCCAGTAGTATAGCGTGGGACAGGGGGCGTTCATCGACTGAAGCTTTCTTT. Variable domain in full (rest from reference TRBV19 and TRBJ1-1): DGGITQSPKYLFRKEGQNVTLSCEQNLNHDAMYWYRQDPGQGLRLIYYSQIVNDFQKGDIAEGYSVSREKKESFPLTVTSAQKNPTAFYLCASSIAWDRGRSSTEAFFGQGTRLTVV.

The chain has TRBV7-2 and TRBJ1-1; no definite D call. V was shortened by 1 base and J by 1 base, with 4 bases between the two germline ends. Germline values: CDR1 SGHTA, CDR2 FQGNSA. The CDR3 is 13 amino acids. The DNA of the CDR3 is TGTGCCAGCAGCTTAGAGGGGAACACTGAAGCTTTCTTT. Amino acid sequence: CASSLEGNTEAFF. The whole variable domain, filled in from reference TRBV7-2 and TRBJ1-1, reads GAGVSQSPSNKVTEKGKDVELRCDPISGHTALYWYRQSLGQGLEFLIYFQGNSAPDKSGLPSDRFSAERTGGSVSTLTIQRTQQEDSAVYLCASSLEGNTEAFFGQGTRLTVV.

This chain uses TRBV2 with TRBJ2-6, with D uncertain. Germline V lookup: CDR1 SNHLY, CDR2 FYNNEI. V was cut by 10 bases and J by 0 bases, with 10 bases left in between. This CDR3 comprises 14 residues. In DNA, the CDR3 is TGTGCCACCATGTTCGTCTCTGGGGCCAACGTCCTGACTTTC. Translating it yields CATMFVSGANVLTF. Based on the CDR3 plus reference TRBV2 and TRBJ2-6, the full variable domain is EPEVTQTPSHQVTQMGQEVILRCVPISNHLYFYWYRQILGQKVEFLVSFYNNEISEKSEIFDDQFSVERPDGSNFTLKIRSTKLEDSAMYFCATMFVSGANVLTFGAGSRLTVL.

The chain's CDR3 is CATSPGYKETQYF. DNA for the CDR3: TGTGCCACCAGTCCAGGGTACAAAGAGACCCAGTACTTC. This chain uses TRBV15 with TRBJ2-5, with TRBD1 as a possible D gene (5 bases). Germline V gene data show CDR1 as LNHNV and CDR2 as YYDKDF (reference sequence). Trimming stripped 6 bases from V and 3 bases from J, with 11 bases between. The CDR3 loop spans 13 amino acids.

This clone was detected many times. The V gene is TRBV2, the J gene TRBJ2-3; TRBD2 matches at 7 bases. Germline loops: CDR1 SNHLY, CDR2 FYNNEI. This CDR3 has 15 amino acids. J gave up 3 bases and V 7 bases, and 10 bases lay outside the gene matches. CDR3 in DNA: TGTGCCAGCACCCAAGCGGGAACGGGTACAGATACGCAGTATTTT. It codes for CASTQAGTGTDTQYF.

The rearrangement links TRBV6-5 to TRBJ2-3; 10 nucleotides align to TRBD2. Looked up from germline, CDR1 is MNHEY and CDR2 is SVGAGI. J lost 1 base, V lost 6 bases, and 4 bases had no gene match. The CDR3 is 15 residues long. CDR3 protein: CASSSGGAGTDTQYF. CDR3 nucleotide sequence: TGTGCCAGCAGCAGCGGGGGGGCCGGCACAGATACGCAGTATTTT.

The V gene is TRBV27, the J gene TRBJ2-2; D is ambiguous. The CDR3 length is 15 residues. Germline V gives CDR1 MNHEY, CDR2 SMNVEV (reference sequence). V was shortened by 6 bases and J by 2 bases, with 13 bases between the two germline ends. CDR3 loop: CASSLQKRNTGELFF. The CDR3 bases are TGTGCCAGCAGCTTACAAAAGAGAAACACCGGGGAGCTGTTTTTT.